These 11 T cell receptor beta chains share one sample of origin, sequenced in a study of T cell responses to AZD1222 COVID-19 vaccine. The protocol was immunoSEQ multiplex PCR, while the TCRdb copy is restricted to in-frame clones and leaves out a portion. Here the sample spans around 100,000 clones, more than 90% being singletons. Here the sequenced sample was peripheral blood, taken on day 0 of AZD1222 vaccination. The origin of the receptors is an adult in good health.

The chain recombines TRBV10-2 with TRBJ1-1; 8 bases fit TRBD1. Trimming cost V 5 bases and J 7 bases; bases outside gene matches: 6. The CDR3 length is 13 residues. CDR1 and CDR2 from the germline V gene are WSHSY and SAAADI. CDR3 sequence reads: CASSPPTGDEAFF. CDR3 bases: TGCGCCAGCAGTCCACCGACAGGGGATGAAGCTTTCTTT.

The chain recombines TRBV21-1 with TRBJ1-5; TRBD1, the D gene given by the table, was not confirmed from the DNA. TRBV21-1 is classified as a pseudogene. This CDR3 comprises 16 residues. The CDR3 DNA is TGTGCCAGCAGCCCCTTGACAGGGAAGGGCATCCAGCCCCAGCATTTT. Protein sequence: CASSPLTGKGIQPQHF.

V and J are TRBV29-1 and TRBJ2-1; D is uncertain. Germline CDR1 and CDR2: SQVTM and ANQGSEA. The V end was cut by 4 bases, the J end by 5 bases, with 9 bases between. The CDR3 covers 12 residues. Here the CDR3 reads CSVVRLNNEQFF. DNA for the CDR3: TGCAGCGTTGTAAGGCTGAACAATGAGCAGTTCTTC.

CDR3 sequence (DNA): TGTGCCAGCAGCCGCGGATTCCAAGAGACCCAGTACTTC. This sequence encodes CASSRGFQETQYF. The chain links TRBV11-3 to TRBJ2-5, with D unresolved. V lost 5 bases and J 1 base, leaving 8 bases between the germline ends. This CDR3 has 13 amino acids. Germline-derived CDR1 and CDR2 are SGHNT and YENEEA.

The V and J genes are TRBV5-4 and TRBJ2-7; D is ambiguous. Germline loops: CDR1 SGHNT, CDR2 YYREEE (reference sequence). The CDR3 sequence is 13 residues long. V lost 4 bases and J 0 bases, leaving 8 bases between the germline ends. In DNA, the CDR3 is TGTGCCAGCAGCCCCCAATACTCCTACGAGCAGTACTTC. Its translation is CASSPQYSYEQYF.

This chain links TRBV19 with TRBJ2-7, with D maybe TRBD1 (7 bases). From germline, CDR1 is LNHDA and CDR2 SQIVND (reference sequence). This CDR3 is built from 15 residues. Trimming took off 3 bases at V and 4 bases at J, with 16 bases between the two ends. The CDR3, as DNA: TGTGCCAGTAGTATTCGGGGGACAGAAGAATACGAGCAGTACTTC. Translation gives CASSIRGTEEYEQYF.

J is TRBJ1-5 and V is TRBV6-5; possibly TRBD1 for D (5 bases). The ends were cut back, 6 bases at V and 4 bases at J, with 7 bases in the middle. The CDR3 has 12 amino acids. Germline V gene sequence: CDR1 MNHEY, CDR2 SVGAGI. CDR3 in amino acids: CASRDTNQPQHF. DNA of the CDR3: TGTGCCAGCAGGGACACAAATCAGCCCCAGCATTTT.

The rearrangement uses TRBV6-1 and TRBJ2-5; no reliable D call. Trimming took 2 bases from V and 3 from J, leaving 13 bases between them. The CDR3 length is 15 residues. Germline CDR1 reads MNHNS; CDR2 reads SASEGT. CDR3 region: CASSEKGFGKETQYF. The CDR3 DNA reads TGTGCCAGCAGTGAAAAGGGTTTTGGTAAAGAGACCCAGTACTTC.

For the CDR3, the DNA is TGTGCCAGCAGGCGGAGGACGGATGCAACTAATGAAAAACTGTTTTTT. Translated, it gives CASRRRTDATNEKLFF. The rearrangement links TRBV28 to TRBJ1-4; D is unclear. The germline V gene has CDR1 MDHEN and CDR2 SYDVKM. Trimming took 6 bases from V and 0 from J, leaving 14 bases between them. The CDR3 consists of 16 residues.

The chain joins TRBV15 to TRBJ2-3, with 12 bases that match TRBD2. Germline CDR1 reads LNHNV; CDR2 reads YYDKDF (reference sequence). This CDR3 is built from 17 residues. The V and J ends lost 4 bases and 7 bases, in that order; junction bases with no gene match: 12. CDR3 region: CATSTAGLAGGQNTQYF. The CDR3 coding sequence is TGTGCCACCAGCACCGCGGGACTAGCGGGTGGCCAAAATACGCAGTATTTT.

This clone was recorded once. The V and J genes are TRBV3-1 (or the pseudogene TRBV3-2) and TRBJ1-2, with TRBD1 matching over 8 bases. V lost 0 bases, J lost 7 bases, and 4 bases stayed unmatched. The CDR3 has 14 residues. Looked up from germline, CDR1 is LGHDT and CDR2 is YNNKEL (reference sequence). The CDR3 is CASSQEDRAGGYTF. The CDR3 nucleotides are TGTGCCAGCAGCCAAGAGGACAGGGCGGGTGGCTACACCTTC.